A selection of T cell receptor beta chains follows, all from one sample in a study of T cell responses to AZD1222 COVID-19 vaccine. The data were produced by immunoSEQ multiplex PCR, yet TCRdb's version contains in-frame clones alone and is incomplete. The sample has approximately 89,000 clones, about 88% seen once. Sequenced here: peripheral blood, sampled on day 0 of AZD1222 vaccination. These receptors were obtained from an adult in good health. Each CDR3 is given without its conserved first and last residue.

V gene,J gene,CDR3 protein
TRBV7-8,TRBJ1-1,ASSLETNTEAF
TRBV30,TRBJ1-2,AAPRDREDGYT
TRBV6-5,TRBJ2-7,ATPGTGGRDEQY
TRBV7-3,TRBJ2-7,ASSPRAGISYEQY
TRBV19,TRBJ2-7,ASSIPIRQGLNEQY
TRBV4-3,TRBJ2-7,ASSHITGSSYEQY
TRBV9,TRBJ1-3,ASSVRGENTIY
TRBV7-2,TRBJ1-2,ASSLIGQAYGYT
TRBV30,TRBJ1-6,AWSVRGQGVSPLH
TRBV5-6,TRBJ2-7,ASSQPGLGYEQY
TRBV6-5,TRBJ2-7,ASNLDRSASYEQY
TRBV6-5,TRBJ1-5,ASSPLPGQPQH
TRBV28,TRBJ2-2,ASSPRGSGGASGELF
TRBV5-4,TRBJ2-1,ASSLPDGARYNEQF
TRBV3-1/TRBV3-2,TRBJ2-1,ASSQIERGSYNEQF
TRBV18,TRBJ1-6,ASSPNGGALDSPLH
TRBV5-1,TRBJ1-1,ASSPQQGRSTEAF
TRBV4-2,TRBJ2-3,ASSPMGQDTDTQY
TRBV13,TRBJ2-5,ASSLGLGGAQETQY
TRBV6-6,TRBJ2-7,ASRLGQGKNEQY
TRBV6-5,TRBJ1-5,ASSRDRDQPQH
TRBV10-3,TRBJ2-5,AISERGPKQETQY
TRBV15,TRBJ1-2,ATSRDRSGYLNYGYT
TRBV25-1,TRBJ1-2,ASSDGTDLERYGYT
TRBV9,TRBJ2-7,ASSVILGSGGECYEQY
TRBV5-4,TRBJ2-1,ASNQRGAYNEQF
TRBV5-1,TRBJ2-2,ASSIIGTSGGLQYGELF
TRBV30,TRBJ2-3,AWSVQTPTDTQY
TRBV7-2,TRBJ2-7,ASSKGFSSYEQY
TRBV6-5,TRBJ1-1,ASSSVVNVNTEAF
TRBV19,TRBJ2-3,ASSIDHERGTDTQY